This T cell receptor beta chain was captured in a study of patients and donors after allogeneic stem cell transplantation. One entry per CDR3 protein, called by TCRdb with MiXCR from the RT-PCR reads. The sample contains some 200,000 distinct CDR3 sequences, about 40% of which appear only once. Germline V gene lookup returns CDR1 MDHEN and CDR2 SYDVKM. This CDR3 contains 17 residues. Trimming cost V 6 bases and J 3 bases; bases outside gene matches: 13. The sample comprised blood, either unsorted or a sorted T cell fraction (not recorded which). J is TRBJ2-2 and V is TRBV28, with TRBD1 identical over 7 bases. The source of this sequence is a human donor who was either an allogeneic HSCT recipient or a stem cell or donor lymphocyte infusion donor (not recorded which). It is not recorded whose cells these are; they may come from a transplant donor. The CDR3 here is CASSHTPGQTDTGELFF. CDR3 in DNA: TGTGCCAGCAGCCACACCCCGGGACAGACTGACACCGGGGAGCTGTTTTTT.